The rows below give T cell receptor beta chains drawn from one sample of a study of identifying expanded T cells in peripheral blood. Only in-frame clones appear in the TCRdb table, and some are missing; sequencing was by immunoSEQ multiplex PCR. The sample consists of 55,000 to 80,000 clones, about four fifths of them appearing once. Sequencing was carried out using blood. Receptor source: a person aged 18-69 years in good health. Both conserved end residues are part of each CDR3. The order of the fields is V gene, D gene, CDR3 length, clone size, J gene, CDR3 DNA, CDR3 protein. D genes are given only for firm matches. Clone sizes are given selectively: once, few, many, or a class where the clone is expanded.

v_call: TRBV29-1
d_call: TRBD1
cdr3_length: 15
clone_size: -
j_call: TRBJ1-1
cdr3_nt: TGCAGCGTTGGGGGTTGGGGGACAGGGGACACTGAAGCTTTCTTT
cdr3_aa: CSVGGWGTGDTEAFF

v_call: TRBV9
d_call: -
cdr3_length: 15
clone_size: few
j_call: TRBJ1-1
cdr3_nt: TGTGCCAGCAGCGTAGCAGGGCGGATGAACACTGAAGCTTTCTTT
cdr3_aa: CASSVAGRMNTEAFF

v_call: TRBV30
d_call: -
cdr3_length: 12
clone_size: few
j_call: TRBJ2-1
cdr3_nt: TGTGCCTGGAGTGCACTCGGGGCTGAGCAGTTCTTC
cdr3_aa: CAWSALGAEQFF

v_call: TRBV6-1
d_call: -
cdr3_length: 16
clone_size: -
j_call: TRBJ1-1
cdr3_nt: TGTGCCAGCAGTGTGTACGGCGTGGGCAGGGGTTGGGAAGCTTTCTTT
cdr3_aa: CASSVYGVGRGWEAFF

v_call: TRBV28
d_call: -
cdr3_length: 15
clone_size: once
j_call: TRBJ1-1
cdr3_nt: TGTGCCAGCAGTGTCCTGAGGGGGTCCGGCACTGAAGCTTTCTTT
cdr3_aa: CASSVLRGSGTEAFF

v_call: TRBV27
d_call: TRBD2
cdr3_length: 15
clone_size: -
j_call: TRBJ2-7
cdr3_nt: TGTGCCAGCAGTTACGGGACTAGCGGCTCCTACGAGCAGTACTTC
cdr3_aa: CASSYGTSGSYEQYF

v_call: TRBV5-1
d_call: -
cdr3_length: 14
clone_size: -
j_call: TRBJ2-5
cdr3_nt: TGCGCCAGCAGCTTGGATCGCCCGGAAGAGACCCAGTACTTC
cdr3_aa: CASSLDRPEETQYF

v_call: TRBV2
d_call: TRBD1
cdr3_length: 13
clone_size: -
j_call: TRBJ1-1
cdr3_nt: TGTGCCAGCATCTTAAGGGGGCGGACTGAAGCTTTCTTT
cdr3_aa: CASILRGRTEAFF

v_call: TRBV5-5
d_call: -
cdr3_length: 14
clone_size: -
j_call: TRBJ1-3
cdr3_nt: TGTGCCAGCAGCGCTTGGGACGGTGGAAACACCATATATTTT
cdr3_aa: CASSAWDGGNTIYF

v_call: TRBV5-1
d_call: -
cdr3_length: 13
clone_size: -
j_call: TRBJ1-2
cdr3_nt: TGCGCCAGCAGCTCGCAGGGGATGTATGGCTACACCTTC
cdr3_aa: CASSSQGMYGYTF

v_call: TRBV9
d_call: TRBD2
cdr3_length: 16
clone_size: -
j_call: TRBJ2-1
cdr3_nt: TGTGCCAGCAGCGTAGGACTAGCGAGCTCCTACAATGAGCAGTTCTTC
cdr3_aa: CASSVGLASSYNEQFF

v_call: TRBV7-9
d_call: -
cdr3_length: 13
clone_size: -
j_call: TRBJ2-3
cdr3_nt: TGTGCCAGCAGCTTAGCGCTCGGGGTCGTAGAGTATTTT
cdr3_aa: CASSLALGVVEYF

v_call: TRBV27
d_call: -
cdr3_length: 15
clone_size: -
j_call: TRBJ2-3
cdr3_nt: TGTGCCAGCAGTTTAGGGGCGCGGACCACAGATACGCAGTATTTT
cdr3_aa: CASSLGARTTDTQYF

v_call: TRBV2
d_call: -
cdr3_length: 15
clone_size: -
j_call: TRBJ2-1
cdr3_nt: TGTGCCAGCAGTGAAGCGAGGCGGGGCTACAATGAGCAGTTCTTC
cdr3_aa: CASSEARRGYNEQFF

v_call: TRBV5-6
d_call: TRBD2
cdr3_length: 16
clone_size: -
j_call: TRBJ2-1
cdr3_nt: TGTGCCAGCAGCTTCAGGACTAGCGGGAAACACAATGAGCAGTTCTTC
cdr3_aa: CASSFRTSGKHNEQFF

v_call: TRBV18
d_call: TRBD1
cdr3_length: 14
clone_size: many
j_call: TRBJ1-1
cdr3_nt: TGTGCCAGCTCACCTCAGGGGGCAAACACTGAAGCTTTCTTT
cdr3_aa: CASSPQGANTEAFF

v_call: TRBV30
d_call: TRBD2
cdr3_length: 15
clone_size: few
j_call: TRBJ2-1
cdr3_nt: TGTGCCTGGAGTGAGGGACTAGCATCGAACAATGAGCAGTTCTTC
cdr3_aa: CAWSEGLASNNEQFF

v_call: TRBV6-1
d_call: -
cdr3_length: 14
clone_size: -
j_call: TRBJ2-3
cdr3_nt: TGTGCCAGCAGTGAATGGCGTCTCACAGATACGCAGTATTTT
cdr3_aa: CASSEWRLTDTQYF

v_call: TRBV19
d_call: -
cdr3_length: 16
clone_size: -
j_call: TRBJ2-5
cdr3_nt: TGTGCCAGTAGTTCGGGGAGAGGGTTGAGCCAAGAGACCCAGTACTTC
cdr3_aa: CASSSGRGLSQETQYF

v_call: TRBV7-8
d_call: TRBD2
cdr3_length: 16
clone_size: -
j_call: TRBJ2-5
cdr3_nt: TGTGCCAGCAGCTACTGGACTAGCAGCAAACAAGAGACCCAGTACTTC
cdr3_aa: CASSYWTSSKQETQYF

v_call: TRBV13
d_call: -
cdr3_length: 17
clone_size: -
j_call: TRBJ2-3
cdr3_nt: TGTGCCAGCAGTGATAGTACTTGGGACTCCTCCACAGATACGCAGTATTTT
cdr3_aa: CASSDSTWDSSTDTQYF

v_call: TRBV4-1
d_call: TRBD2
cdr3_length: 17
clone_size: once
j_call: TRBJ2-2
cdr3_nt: TGCGCCAGCAGCCAAGGGACTAGCGGGAGTGGCACCGGGGAGCTGTTTTTT
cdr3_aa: CASSQGTSGSGTGELFF

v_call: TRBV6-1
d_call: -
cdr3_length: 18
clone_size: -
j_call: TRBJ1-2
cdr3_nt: TGTGCCAGCAGTGAAGCGGGGGGCGGCTCGCAGGGATCGGGAGGCTACACCTTC
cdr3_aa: CASSEAGGGSQGSGGYTF

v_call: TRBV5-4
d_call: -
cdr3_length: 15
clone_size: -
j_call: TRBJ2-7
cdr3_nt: TGTGCCAGCAGCTTGGACCCAGCGGGTGGCTACGAGCAGTACTTC
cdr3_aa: CASSLDPAGGYEQYF

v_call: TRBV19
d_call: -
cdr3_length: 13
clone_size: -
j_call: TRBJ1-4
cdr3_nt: TGTGCCAGTAAGGAGGCAGGGTATGAAAAACTGTTTTTT
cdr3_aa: CASKEAGYEKLFF

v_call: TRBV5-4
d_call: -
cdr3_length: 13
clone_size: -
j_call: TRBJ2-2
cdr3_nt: TGTGCCAGCAGCTTGGACCCTGCCGGGGAGCTGTTTTTT
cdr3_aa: CASSLDPAGELFF

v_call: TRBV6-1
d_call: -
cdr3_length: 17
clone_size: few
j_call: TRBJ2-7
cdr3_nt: TGTGCCAGCAGTGAAGCGCTTCTTACAGGCCGAAACTACGAGCAGTACTTC
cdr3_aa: CASSEALLTGRNYEQYF

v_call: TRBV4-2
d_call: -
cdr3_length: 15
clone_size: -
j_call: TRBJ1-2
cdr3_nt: TGTGCCAGCAGCCAAGTGTCCACGACTAACTATGGCTACACCTTC
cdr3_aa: CASSQVSTTNYGYTF

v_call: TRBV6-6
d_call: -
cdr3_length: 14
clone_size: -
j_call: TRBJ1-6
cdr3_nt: TGTGCCAGCAAACGAGACAGAGTTAATTCACCCCTCCACTTT
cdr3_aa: CASKRDRVNSPLHF

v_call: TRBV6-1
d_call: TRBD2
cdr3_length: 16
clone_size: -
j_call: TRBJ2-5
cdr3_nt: TGTGCCAGCAGTGAAGCTGGCGGGGGGTCCCAAGAGACCCAGTACTTC
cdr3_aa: CASSEAGGGSQETQYF

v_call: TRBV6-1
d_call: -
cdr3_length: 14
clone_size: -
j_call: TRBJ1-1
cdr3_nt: TGTGCCAGCAAGTCAGGACACATGAACACTGAAGCTTTCTTT
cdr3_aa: CASKSGHMNTEAFF

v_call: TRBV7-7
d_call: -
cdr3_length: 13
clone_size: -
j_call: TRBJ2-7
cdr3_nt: TGTGCCAGCAGCTTAGGCCCGGGAAGAGAGCAGTACTTC
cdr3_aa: CASSLGPGREQYF

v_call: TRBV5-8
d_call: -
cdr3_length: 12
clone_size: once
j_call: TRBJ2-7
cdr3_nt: TGTGCCAGCAGCTTGGAGGACTACGAGCAGTACTTC
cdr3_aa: CASSLEDYEQYF

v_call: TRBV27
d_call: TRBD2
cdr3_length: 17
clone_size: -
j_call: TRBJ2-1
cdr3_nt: TGTGCCAGCAGTTTAAAGAGACTAGCGGGGAGGGATTATGAGCAGTTCTTC
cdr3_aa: CASSLKRLAGRDYEQFF

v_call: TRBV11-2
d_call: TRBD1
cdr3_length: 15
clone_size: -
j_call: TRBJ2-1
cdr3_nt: TGTGCCAGCAGCAACAGGGGGAGCTCCTACAATGAGCAGTTCTTC
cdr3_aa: CASSNRGSSYNEQFF

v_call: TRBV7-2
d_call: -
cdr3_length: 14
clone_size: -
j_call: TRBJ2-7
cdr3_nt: TGTGCCAGCAGCTCCCGGGGCGGGCCTTACGAGCAGTACTTC
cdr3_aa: CASSSRGGPYEQYF

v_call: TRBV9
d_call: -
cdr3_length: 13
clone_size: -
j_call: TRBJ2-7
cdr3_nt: TGTGCCAGCGGCCCGGGTGGGGCCTACGAGCAGTACTTC
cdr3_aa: CASGPGGAYEQYF

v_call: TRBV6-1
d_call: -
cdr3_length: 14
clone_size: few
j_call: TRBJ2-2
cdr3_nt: TGTGCCAGCAGTTCGTCGATGGACACCGGGGAGCTGTTTTTT
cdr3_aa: CASSSSMDTGELFF

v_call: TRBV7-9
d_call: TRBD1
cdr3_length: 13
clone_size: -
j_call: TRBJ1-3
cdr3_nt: TGTGCCAGTGGGACAGGGGTTGGAAACACCATATATTTT
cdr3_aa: CASGTGVGNTIYF